This T cell receptor (beta chain) appears in the sequencing data of a study of prognosis after radiotherapy for stage I lung cancer. The wider study: A few patients developed distant metastases (median around 7 months) after radiotherapy; 15 showed no significant progression.

V gave up 4 bases and J gave up 7 bases, with 17 bases separating them. From germline, CDR1 is LGHNA and CDR2 YNFKEQ. The CDR3 contains 15 residues. This clonotype was seen many times. Two-round multiplex PCR, the amplification method, yielded TCR beta CDR3 from genomic DNA. Gene-specific TRBV and TRBJ primers were used in PCR round one. One entry per CDR3 protein results from TCRdb running MiXCR on the multiplex PCR reads. The data show about 24,000 distinct CDR3 sequences, 30% to 45% seen once. V is TRBV4-2 and J is TRBJ2-1, with D possibly being TRBD2 (8 bases). The source material was PBMCs, sampled before or after stereotactic body radiation therapy (not recorded which). The clonotype originates from a donor of 50 years or more with non-small cell lung cancer. In DNA, the CDR3 is TGTGCCAGCAGCCCCGGGAGGGGGCATGAAAATGAGCAGTTCTTC. Protein: CASSPGRGHENEQFF.